Presented here are 16 T cell receptor beta chains from one specimen sequenced in a study of T cell responses to AZD1222 COVID-19 vaccine. Sequencing was performed with immunoSEQ multiplex PCR; in TCRdb, only in-frame clones are kept and a portion is missing. The repertoire holds around 140,000 clones, 93% seen once, with less than 15% in the top ten. This material consisted of peripheral blood, taken after recovery from COVID-19. The receptors come from an adult who had recovered from COVID-19.

The rearrangement uses TRBV7-9 and TRBJ1-6, with D possibly matching TRBD1 (5 bases). Germline V gene lookup returns CDR1 SEHNR and CDR2 FQNEAQ (reference sequence). The ends were cut back, 8 bases at V and 7 bases at J, with 9 bases in the middle. CDR3 length: 12 amino acids. CDR3 protein: CASRGPNSPLHF. The CDR3 DNA sequence: TGTGCCAGCCGGGGACCCAATTCACCCCTCCACTTT.

V is TRBV5-1 and J is TRBJ2-3; D is perhaps TRBD1 (5 bases). This CDR3 comprises 17 residues. Germline V gives CDR1 SGHRS, CDR2 YFSETQ. Trimming removed 0 bases from V and 2 bases from J, with 16 bases in between. The CDR3 is CASSLAGDSIPTDTQYF. The DNA for the CDR3 is TGCGCCAGCAGCTTGGCGGGTGACAGCATACCCACAGATACGCAGTATTTT.

The chain uses TRBV10-1 and TRBJ2-7, with D perhaps matching TRBD2 (5 bases). CDR3 size: 17 residues. CDR1 and CDR2 (germline): WNHNN, SYGVQD (reference sequence). The V gene lost 0 bases and the J gene lost 5 bases, with 20 bases spanning the gap. The CDR3 DNA reads TGCGCCAGCAGTGAGTCTAAAACTGGACTCTTGGCGAACGAGCAGTACTTC. It translates to CASSESKTGLLANEQYF.

The chain joins TRBV6-5 to TRBJ1-1; tentatively, D is TRBD1 (5 bases). Germline CDR1 MNHEY, CDR2 SVGAGI. The CDR3 runs 13 residues. V was cut by 6 bases and J by 1 base, with 9 bases left in between. DNA of the CDR3: TGTGCCAGCAGATCAACAGGGAACACTGAAGCTTTCTTT. Its protein is CASRSTGNTEAFF.

This chain connects TRBV4-1 to TRBJ1-5; 7 bases map to TRBD1. Losses at the gene ends were 0 bases for V and 4 bases for J; bases not matched to a gene: 12. CDR1 is MGHRA, CDR2 YSYEKL, per germline. The CDR3 is made up of 18 amino acids. The CDR3 DNA sequence: TGCGCCAGCAGCCAAGAGGGACAGCCAAGCTCTATAAATCAGCCCCAGCATTTT. It translates to CASSQEGQPSSINQPQHF.

The sample holds one count of this clone. The rearrangement joins TRBV3-1 (or the pseudogene TRBV3-2) to TRBJ1-2; a weak D match, TRBD1 (6 bases). This CDR3 region has 15 residues. The V and J ends lost 6 bases and 4 bases respectively, with 18 bases between them. Germline V gene data show CDR1 as LGHDT and CDR2 as YNNKEL (reference sequence). The CDR3 DNA reads as TGTGCCAGCAGAGCCAAGGGGGTATTGAGCTATGGCTACACCTTC. Translating gives CASRAKGVLSYGYTF.

As regards this clone: Other DNA sequences of this sample code for an identical CDR3. The chain employs TRBV7-9 and TRBJ1-1; D ambiguous. V was clipped by 5 bases and J by 1 base, with 8 bases between them. The CDR3 totals 13 residues. Germline lookup yields CDR1 SEHNR and CDR2 FQNEAQ (reference sequence). CDR3 region: CASSLDTNTEAFF. In DNA, the CDR3 is TGTGCCAGCAGCCTTGACACGAACACTGAAGCTTTCTTT.

The chain couples TRBV4-1 to TRBJ2-7; 10 nucleotides agree with TRBD2. The CDR3 is 17 amino acids. The V gene end was trimmed by 1 base and the J gene end by 0 bases; junction bases not matched to a gene: 6. CDR1 MGHRA and CDR2 YSYEKL come from the germline V gene. The CDR3: CASSQGRLAGSSYEQYF. CDR3 nucleotides: TGCGCCAGCAGCCAAGGGAGACTAGCGGGTTCCTCCTACGAGCAGTACTTC.

J is TRBJ2-3 and V is TRBV10-1; 8 bases match TRBD2. There are 15 residues in the CDR3. The germline gives CDR1 WNHNN, CDR2 SYGVQD (reference sequence). V lost 4 bases, J lost 4 bases, and 7 bases stayed unmatched. In DNA form, the CDR3 reads TGCGCCAGCAGTGCCAGCGGGAGTGGCGCAGATACGCAGTATTTT. Its translation is CASSASGSGADTQYF.

This clone was recorded once. This chain uses TRBV29-1 with TRBJ2-1; D is tentatively TRBD1 or TRBD2 (5 bases each). V lost 1 base and J lost 3, with 10 bases in between. The CDR3 is 14 residues long. Germline V gene lookup returns CDR1 SQVTM and CDR2 ANQGSEA. CDR3 in DNA: TGCAGCGTTGAAGGGGGGACGTTCTACAATGAGCAGTTCTTC. It codes for CSVEGGTFYNEQFF.

This clone appeared a single time. This sequence joins TRBV19 and TRBJ1-4, with D possibly matching TRBD1 (6 bases). CDR1 is LNHDA, CDR2 SQIVND, per germline (reference sequence). This CDR3 region has 16 residues. V was shortened by 3 bases and J by 7 bases, with 18 bases between the two germline ends. CDR3 loop: CASSMGNRVTVEKLFF. DNA for the CDR3: TGTGCCAGTAGTATGGGAAACAGGGTGACGGTTGAAAAACTGTTTTTT.

This rearrangement joins TRBV5-5 to TRBJ2-7, with D unresolved. Germline values: CDR1 SGHKS, CDR2 YYEKEE (reference sequence). Trimming took 4 bases from V and 0 from J, leaving 14 bases between them. This CDR3 is 15 amino acids long. CDR3 sequence (DNA): TGTGCCAGCAGCCCCGGTCGGCTGACCTCCTACGAGCAGTACTTC. It yields the protein CASSPGRLTSYEQYF. The variable domain in full, with the rest retrieved from reference TRBV5-5 and TRBJ2-7, is DAGVTQSPTHLIKTRGQQVTLRCSPISGHKSVSWYQQVLGQGPQFIFQYYEKEERGRGNFPDRFSARQFPNYSSELNVNALLLGDSALYLCASSPGRLTSYEQYFGPGTRLTVT.

The chain links TRBV23-1 to TRBJ2-5, with D possibly TRBD2 on 6 matching bases. TRBV23-1 is labeled an ORF, and its function is uncertain. Between the trimmed V and J ends, which lost 8 bases and 2 bases, there was a span of 15 bases. This CDR3 is built from 14 residues. The CDR3 DNA is TGCGCCAGCCTGGGGTTTGGGGGGCAAGAGACCCAGTACTTC. Its protein product is CASLGFGGQETQYF.

This chain connects TRBV25-1 to TRBJ2-7, with D possibly matching TRBD1 (6 bases). Germline V gives CDR1 MGHDK, CDR2 SYGVNS. V dropped 2 bases and J dropped 5 bases, with 16 bases sitting between them. This CDR3 comprises 15 residues. As DNA, the CDR3 is TGTGCCAGCAGTGAAATGATGGGGGCTAGGGACGAGCAGTACTTC. Translation: CASSEMMGARDEQYF.

The genes are TRBV18 and TRBJ2-7; a weak D match, TRBD1 (6 bases). This CDR3 has 14 residues. The V end was cut by 3 bases, the J end by 3 bases, with 12 bases between. Germline values: CDR1 KGHSH, CDR2 LQKENI. CDR3 region: CASSPRDIGYEQYF. For the CDR3, the DNA is TGTGCCAGCTCACCTAGGGACATAGGCTACGAGCAGTACTTC.

The chain joins TRBV9 to TRBJ2-1, with 7 positions matching TRBD2. Germline V gene lookup returns CDR1 SGDLS and CDR2 YYNGEE. With 3 bases clipped from V and 6 bases from J, the junction kept 15 bases outside the gene matches. This CDR3 region has 17 residues. The CDR3 nucleotides are TGTGCCAGCAGCGGGGGATTCTGGACTAGTCTAGGCAATGAGCAGTTCTTC. Amino acids: CASSGGFWTSLGNEQFF.